The clone carrying this TCR beta chain was found many times. These data come from a study of CD8+CD57+ T cells in acquired aplastic anemia. Turning to the study itself: The study obtained an average of roughly 3 ug of DNA from sorted CD4+ and CD8+ cells.

Genomic DNA constituted the template upon which TCR beta VDJ and CDR3 profiling was performed. One entry per CDR3 protein, called by TCRdb with MiXCR from the reads. The sample lists 150,000 or so distinct CDR3 sequences; 40% to 65% were seen once. CD8+CD57+ cell expansion, shown by flow cytometry, had occurred in the patients selected for sequencing. This CDR3 has 15 amino acids. CDR1 is SGHTA and CDR2 is FQGTGA in the germline V gene. After removal of 5 bases from V and 8 bases from J, the junction contained 12 bases not matched to a gene. Sequencing used sorted CD4+, CD8+, or CD8+CD57+ T cells (not recorded which) from PBMCs. The V and J genes are TRBV7-3 and TRBJ2-1, with TRBD2 matching over 7 bases. The source of this sequence is a human donor with aplastic anemia. The DNA for the CDR3 is TGTGCCAGCAGCAATAGGGACTATCAGCTCGATGAGCAGTTCTTC. It translates to CASSNRDYQLDEQFF.